Only a few counts were recorded for the clone carrying this T cell receptor beta chain. Antigen specificity is unknown. The data belong to a study of T cell repertoires in cytomegalovirus infection. Via MiXCR, TCRdb re-called the reads, giving one row per CDR3 protein. Altogether under 850,000 distinct CDR3 sequences are present, 30% to 40% being singletons, with the ten largest covering about 18%. V lost 3 bases to trimming and J lost 3 bases, with 20 bases between them. The CDR3 runs to 17 residues. Per the germline V gene, CDR1 is SNHLY and CDR2 is FYNNEI. The chain joins TRBV2 to TRBJ2-5; tentative D call: TRBD2 (6 bases). The TCR originated in a human donor in good health (CMV status not recorded). Some clones in this sample may be carry-over from other donors' samples. The input for sequencing was cultured PBMCs, taken from culture after CMV antigen stimulation. The CDR3 DNA follows: TGTGCCAGCAGTGATAGGCTGAGGGAGGACCTGGAAGAGACCCAGTACTTC. It yields the protein CASSDRLREDLEETQYF.